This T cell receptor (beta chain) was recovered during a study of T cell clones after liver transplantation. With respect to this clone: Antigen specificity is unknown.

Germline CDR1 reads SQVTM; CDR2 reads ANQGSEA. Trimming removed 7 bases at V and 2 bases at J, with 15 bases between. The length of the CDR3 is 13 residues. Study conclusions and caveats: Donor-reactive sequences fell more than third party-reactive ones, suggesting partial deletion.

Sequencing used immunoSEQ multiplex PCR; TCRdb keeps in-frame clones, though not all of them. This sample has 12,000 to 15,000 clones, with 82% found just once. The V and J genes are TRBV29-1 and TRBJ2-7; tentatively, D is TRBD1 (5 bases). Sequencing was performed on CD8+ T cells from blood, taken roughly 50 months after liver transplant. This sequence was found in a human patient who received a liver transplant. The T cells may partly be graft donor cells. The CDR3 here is CSAKIDSTYEQYF. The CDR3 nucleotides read TGCAGCGCCAAGATAGACAGCACCTACGAGCAGTACTTC.